These 4 T cell receptor beta chains share one sample of origin, sequenced in a study of T cells in Graves' hyperthyroidism and ophthalmopathy. TCR beta CDR3 regions were amplified from RNA transcripts. First-round RT-PCR of the TCR CDR3 relied on the HTBI primer set. TCRdb reprocessed the multiplex PCR reads with MiXCR, giving one entry per CDR3 protein. In the table there are around 350,000 distinct CDR3 sequences, 15% to 20% of which are singletons. Sequences were obtained from blood. These receptors were collected from a woman aged 18-29 years with Graves' hyperthyroidism.

This clonotype has ten or more counts. The rearrangement links TRBV13 to TRBJ2-5, with D unresolved. Germline assignment: CDR1 PRHDT and CDR2 FYEKMQ (reference sequence). Deletions cut 0 bases from V and 2 bases from J, with 7 bases between. The CDR3 is 14 residues long. CDR3 sequence: CASSLGVEQETQYF. The CDR3 bases are TGTGCCAGCAGCTTAGGGGTGGAGCAAGAGACCCAGTACTTC.

This clonotype was counted ten times or more. V is TRBV30 and J is TRBJ2-7; possible D gene TRBD2, 7 bases. Trimming left V 0 bases short and J 2 bases short, with 11 bases between. CDR1 is GTSNPN and CDR2 is SVGIG in the germline V gene (reference sequence). The CDR3 has 14 amino acids. In DNA, the CDR3 is TGTGCCTGGAGTGTTGGGGGGGGGCCCTACGAGCAGTACTTC. It translates to CAWSVGGGPYEQYF. The whole variable domain, filled in from reference TRBV30 and TRBJ2-7, reads SQTIHQWPATLVQPVGSPLSLECTVEGTSNPNLYWYRQAAGRGLQLLFYSVGIGQISSEVPQNLSASRPQDRQFILSSKKLLLSDSGFYLCAWSVGGGPYEQYFGPGTRLTVT.

This clonotype was found once. V is TRBV6-1 and J is TRBJ1-2; the D gene is possibly TRBD1 (5 bases). Trimming removed 7 bases from V and 4 bases from J, with 7 bases in between. The length of the CDR3 is 11 residues. The V gene's germline CDR1 is MNHNS and CDR2 SASEGT. CDR3 coding DNA: TGTGCCAGCACAGGGCTCTATGGCTACACCTTC. Residues: CASTGLYGYTF.

In its sample, this clonotype was seen many times. The V call is TRBV28, the J call TRBJ2-2; weak D call: TRBD2 (6 bases). Germline values: CDR1 MDHEN, CDR2 SYDVKM. The CDR3 loop spans 14 amino acids. V was clipped by 2 bases and J by 10 bases, with 14 bases between them. The CDR3 reads CASSLVPGEEELFF. The CDR3, as DNA: TGTGCCAGCAGTTTAGTTCCGGGGGAGGAGGAGCTGTTTTTT.